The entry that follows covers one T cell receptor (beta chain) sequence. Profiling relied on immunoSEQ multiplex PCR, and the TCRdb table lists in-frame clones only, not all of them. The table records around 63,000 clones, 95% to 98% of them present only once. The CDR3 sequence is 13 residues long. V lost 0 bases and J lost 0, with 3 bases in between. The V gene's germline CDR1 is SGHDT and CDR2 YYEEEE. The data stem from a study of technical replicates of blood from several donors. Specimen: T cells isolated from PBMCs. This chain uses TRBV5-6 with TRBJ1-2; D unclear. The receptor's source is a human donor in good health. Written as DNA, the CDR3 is TGTGCCAGCAGCTTGGTTACTAACTATGGCTACACCTTC. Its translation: CASSLVTNYGYTF.